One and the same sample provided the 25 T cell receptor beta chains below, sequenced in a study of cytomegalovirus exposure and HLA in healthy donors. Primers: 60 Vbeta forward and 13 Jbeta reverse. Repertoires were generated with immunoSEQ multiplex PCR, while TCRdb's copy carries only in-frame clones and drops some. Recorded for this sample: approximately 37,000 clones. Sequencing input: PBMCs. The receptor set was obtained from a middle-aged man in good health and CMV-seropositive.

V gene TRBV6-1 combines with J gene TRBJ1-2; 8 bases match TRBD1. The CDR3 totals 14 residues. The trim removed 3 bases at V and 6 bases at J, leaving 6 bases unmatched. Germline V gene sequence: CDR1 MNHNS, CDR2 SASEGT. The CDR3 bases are TGTGCCAGCAGTGAGGCAACAGGGGGGCATGGCTACACCTTC. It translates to CASSEATGGHGYTF.

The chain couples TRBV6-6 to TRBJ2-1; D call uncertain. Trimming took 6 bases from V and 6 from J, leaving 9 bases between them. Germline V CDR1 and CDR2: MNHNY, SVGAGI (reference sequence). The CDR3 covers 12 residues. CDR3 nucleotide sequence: TGTGCCAGCAGCCTTGTATCCAATGAGCAGTTCTTC. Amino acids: CASSLVSNEQFF.

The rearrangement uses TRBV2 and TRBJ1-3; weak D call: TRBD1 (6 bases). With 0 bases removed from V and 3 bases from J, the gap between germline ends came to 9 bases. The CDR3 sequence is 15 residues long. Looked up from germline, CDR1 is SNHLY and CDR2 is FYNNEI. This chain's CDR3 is CASSEASGVGNTIYF. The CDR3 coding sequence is TGTGCCAGCAGTGAAGCTTCAGGGGTTGGAAACACCATATATTTT.

Here the CDR3 reads CASMRRPGEQYF. DNA of the CDR3: TGTGCCAGCATGCGTCGGCCGGGCGAGCAGTACTTC. V and J are TRBV2 and TRBJ2-7; D gene unclear. Germline V CDR1 and CDR2: SNHLY, FYNNEI. The CDR3 is 12 amino acids. V lost 7 bases to trimming and J lost 6 bases, with 13 bases between them.

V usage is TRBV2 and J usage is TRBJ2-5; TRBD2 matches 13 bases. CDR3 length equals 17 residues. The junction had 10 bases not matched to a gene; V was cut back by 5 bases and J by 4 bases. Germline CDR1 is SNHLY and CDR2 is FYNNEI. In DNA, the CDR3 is TGTGCCAGCAGTCCTGGGACTAGCGGGATCGGGTCAGAGACCCAGTACTTC. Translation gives CASSPGTSGIGSETQYF.

The CDR3 region has the DNA TGTGCCAGCACCCTGGGACTAGCGCATGGCAATGAGCAGTTCTTC. It specifies CASTLGLAHGNEQFF. The chain is built from TRBV11-1 and TRBJ2-1; TRBD2 matches 10 bases. The CDR3 has 15 amino acids. The germline V gene encodes CDR1 SGHAT and CDR2 FQDESV (reference sequence). The V segment lost 7 bases and the J segment 6 bases; nucleotides outside the gene matches: 9.

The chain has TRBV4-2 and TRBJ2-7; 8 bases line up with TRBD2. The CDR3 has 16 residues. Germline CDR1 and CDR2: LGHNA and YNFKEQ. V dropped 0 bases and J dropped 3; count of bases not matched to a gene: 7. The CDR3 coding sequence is TGTGCCAGCAGCCAAGAACTTAGCGGGACCCGCTACGAGCAGTACTTC. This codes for CASSQELSGTRYEQYF.

This CDR3 reads CASSLMGGVGSTEAFF. The CDR3, as DNA: TGCGCCAGCAGCCTGATGGGGGGAGTGGGGAGCACTGAAGCTTTCTTT. The chain uses TRBV5-1 and TRBJ1-1; D possibly corresponds to TRBD1 (5 bases). This CDR3 region has 16 residues. Trimming pared 4 bases from V and 4 bases from J, leaving 20 bases between. Germline loops: CDR1 SGHRS, CDR2 YFSETQ.

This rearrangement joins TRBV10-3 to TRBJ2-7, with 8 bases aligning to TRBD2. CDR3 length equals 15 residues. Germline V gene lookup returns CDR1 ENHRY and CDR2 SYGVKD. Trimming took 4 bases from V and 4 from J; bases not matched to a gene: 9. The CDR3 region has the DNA TGTGCCATCAGTGGCGATAGCGGGATTGGGTACGAGCAGTACTTC. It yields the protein CAISGDSGIGYEQYF.

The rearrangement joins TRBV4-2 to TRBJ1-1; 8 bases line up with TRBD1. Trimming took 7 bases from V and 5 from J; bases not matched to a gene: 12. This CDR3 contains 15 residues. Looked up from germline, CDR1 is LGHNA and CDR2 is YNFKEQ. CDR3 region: CASTPDRAGATEAFF. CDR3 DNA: TGTGCCAGCACCCCGGACAGGGCAGGGGCAACTGAAGCTTTCTTT.

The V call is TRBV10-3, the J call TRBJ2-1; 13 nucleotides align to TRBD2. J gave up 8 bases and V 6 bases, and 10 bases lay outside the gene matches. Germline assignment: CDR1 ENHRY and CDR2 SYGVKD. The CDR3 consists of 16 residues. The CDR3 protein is CAIRSQLAGGGDEQFF. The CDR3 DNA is TGTGCCATCAGGAGCCAACTAGCGGGAGGGGGGGATGAGCAGTTCTTC.

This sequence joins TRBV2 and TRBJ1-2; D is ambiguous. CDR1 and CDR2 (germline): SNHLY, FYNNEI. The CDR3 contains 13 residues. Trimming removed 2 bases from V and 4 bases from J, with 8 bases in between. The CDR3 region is CASSEFSVYGYTF. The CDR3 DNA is TGTGCCAGCAGTGAATTTTCCGTCTATGGCTACACCTTC.

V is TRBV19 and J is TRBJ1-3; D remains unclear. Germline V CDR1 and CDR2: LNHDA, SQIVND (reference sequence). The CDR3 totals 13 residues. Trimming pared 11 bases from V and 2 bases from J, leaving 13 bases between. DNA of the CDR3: TGTGCCGGTAAGTTAGCAGCTGGAAACACCATATATTTT. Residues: CAGKLAAGNTIYF.

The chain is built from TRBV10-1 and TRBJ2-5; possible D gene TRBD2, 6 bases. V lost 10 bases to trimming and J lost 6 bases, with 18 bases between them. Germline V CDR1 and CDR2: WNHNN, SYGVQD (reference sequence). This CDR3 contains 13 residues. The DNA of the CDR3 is TGCGCCATGACACTAGCCCCTGTAAAGACCCAGTACTTC. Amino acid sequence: CAMTLAPVKTQYF.

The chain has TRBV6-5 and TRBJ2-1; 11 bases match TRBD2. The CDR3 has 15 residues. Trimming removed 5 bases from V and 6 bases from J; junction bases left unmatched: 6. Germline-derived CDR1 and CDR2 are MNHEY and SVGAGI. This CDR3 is CASSTLAGAINEQFF. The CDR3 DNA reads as TGTGCCAGCAGTACACTAGCGGGAGCGATCAATGAGCAGTTCTTC.

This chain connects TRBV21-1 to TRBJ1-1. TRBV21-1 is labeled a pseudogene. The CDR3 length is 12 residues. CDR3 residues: CASRNEGAEAFF. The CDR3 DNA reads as TGTGCCAGCCGTAACGAGGGAGCAGAAGCTTTCTTT.

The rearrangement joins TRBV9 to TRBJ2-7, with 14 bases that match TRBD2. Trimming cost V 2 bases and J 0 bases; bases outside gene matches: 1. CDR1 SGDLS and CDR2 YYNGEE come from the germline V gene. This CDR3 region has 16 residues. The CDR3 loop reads CASSVGTSGGSYEQYF. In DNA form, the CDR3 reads TGTGCCAGCAGCGTGGGGACTAGCGGGGGCTCCTACGAGCAGTACTTC.

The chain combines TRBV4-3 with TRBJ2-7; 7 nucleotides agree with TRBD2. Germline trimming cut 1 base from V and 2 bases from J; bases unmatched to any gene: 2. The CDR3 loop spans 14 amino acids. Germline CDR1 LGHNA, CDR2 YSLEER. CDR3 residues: CASSQGEGTYEQYF. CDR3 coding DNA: TGCGCCAGCAGCCAAGGGGAGGGTACCTACGAGCAGTACTTC.

The CDR3 DNA sequence: TGTGCCAGCAGTGCAGGGGAACTTTACAATGAGCAGTTCTTC. Translated, it gives CASSAGELYNEQFF. This chain connects TRBV2 to TRBJ2-1, with D perhaps TRBD1 (6 bases). Germline V gives CDR1 SNHLY, CDR2 FYNNEI. The CDR3 has 14 amino acids. Trimming shortened V by 4 bases and J by 4 bases, and 11 bases separated the two germline ends.

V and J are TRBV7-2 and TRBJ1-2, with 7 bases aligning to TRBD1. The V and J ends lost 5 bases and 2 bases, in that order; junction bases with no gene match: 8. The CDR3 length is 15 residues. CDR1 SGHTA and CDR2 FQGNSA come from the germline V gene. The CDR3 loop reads CASSLGGDRNYGYTF. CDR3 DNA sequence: TGTGCCAGCAGCCTAGGGGGGGACAGAAACTATGGCTACACCTTC.

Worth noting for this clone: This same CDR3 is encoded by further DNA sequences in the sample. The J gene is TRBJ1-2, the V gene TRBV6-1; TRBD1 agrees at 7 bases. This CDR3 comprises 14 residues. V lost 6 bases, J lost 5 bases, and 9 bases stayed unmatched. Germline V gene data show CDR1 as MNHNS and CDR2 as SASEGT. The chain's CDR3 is CASSETGLGYGYTF. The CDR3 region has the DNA TGTGCCAGCAGCGAGACAGGGCTCGGATATGGCTACACCTTC.

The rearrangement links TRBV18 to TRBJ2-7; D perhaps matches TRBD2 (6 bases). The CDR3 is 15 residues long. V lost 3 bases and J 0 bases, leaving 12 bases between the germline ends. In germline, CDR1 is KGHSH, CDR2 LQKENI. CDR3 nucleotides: TGTGCCAGCTCACCGGGACTGGGAAGCTCCTACGAGCAGTACTTC. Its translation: CASSPGLGSSYEQYF.

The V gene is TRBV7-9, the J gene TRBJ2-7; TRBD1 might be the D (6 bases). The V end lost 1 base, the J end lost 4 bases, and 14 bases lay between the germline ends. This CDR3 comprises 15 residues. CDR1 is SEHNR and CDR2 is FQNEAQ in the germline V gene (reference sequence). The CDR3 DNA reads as TGTGCCAGCAGCTTAGGACAGGCCCTCTTTTACGAGCAGTACTTC. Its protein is CASSLGQALFYEQYF. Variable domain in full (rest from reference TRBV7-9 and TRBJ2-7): DTGVSQNPRHKITKRGQNVTFRCDPISEHNRLYWYRQTLGQGPEFLTYFQNEAQLEKSRLLSDRFSAERPKGSFSTLEIQRTEQGDSAMYLCASSLGQALFYEQYFGPGTRLTVT.

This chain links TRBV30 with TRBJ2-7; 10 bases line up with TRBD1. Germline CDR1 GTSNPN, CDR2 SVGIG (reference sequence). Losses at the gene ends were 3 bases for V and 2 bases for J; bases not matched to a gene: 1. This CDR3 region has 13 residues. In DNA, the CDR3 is TGTGCCTGGAGGGGACAGGGGACCTACGAGCAGTACTTC. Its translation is CAWRGQGTYEQYF.

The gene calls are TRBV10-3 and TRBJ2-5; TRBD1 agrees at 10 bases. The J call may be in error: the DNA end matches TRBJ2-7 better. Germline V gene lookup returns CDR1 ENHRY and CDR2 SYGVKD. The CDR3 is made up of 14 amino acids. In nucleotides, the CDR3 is TGTGCCATCAGTCCGGGACAGGGGATCTACGAGCAGTACTTC. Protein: CAISPGQGIYEQYF.